One and the same sample provided the 7 T cell receptor beta chains below, sequenced in a study of blood T cell repertoires in COVID-19. TCRdb's copy holds only in-frame clones and misses some; the assay was immunoSEQ multiplex PCR. The sample lists about 200,000 clones, 80% occurring once. The sequencing sample was made of peripheral blood. These receptors came from a woman between 70 and 85 years old with acute or convalescent COVID-19.

This chain links TRBV5-1 with TRBJ2-5; 12 bases align to TRBD1. V shed 3 bases, J shed 5 bases, and the junction held 5 bases outside the gene matches. CDR3 length: 15 amino acids. From germline, CDR1 is SGHRS and CDR2 YFSETQ. CDR3 amino acids: CASSSGTGGWETQYF. In nucleotides, the CDR3 is TGCGCCAGCAGCTCCGGGACAGGGGGCTGGGAGACCCAGTACTTC.

This clone appeared a few times. The chain employs TRBV18 and TRBJ1-5; TRBD1 might be the D (5 bases). The V gene lost 5 bases and the J gene lost 2 bases, with 10 bases spanning the gap. Germline loops: CDR1 KGHSH, CDR2 LQKENI. The CDR3 consists of 14 residues. CDR3 sequence (DNA): TGTGCCAGCTCATCCAGGGTTGGCAATCAGCCCCAGCATTTT. This encodes CASSSRVGNQPQHF.

The chain joins TRBV5-1 to TRBJ2-3; 9 nucleotides align to TRBD1. The CDR3 is 17 amino acids. In germline, CDR1 is SGHRS, CDR2 YFSETQ. Unmatched junction bases numbered 9, after V lost 0 bases and J lost 4 bases. CDR3 residues: CASSLGITGGASDTQYF. The DNA for the CDR3 is TGCGCCAGCAGCTTGGGGATTACAGGGGGCGCGTCAGATACGCAGTATTTT. The full variable domain, its missing parts supplied by reference TRBV5-1 and TRBJ2-3, is KAGVTQTPRYLIKTRGQQVTLSCSPISGHRSVSWYQQTPGQGLQFLFEYFSETQRNKGNFPGRFSGRQFSNSRSEMNVSTLELGDSALYLCASSLGITGGASDTQYFGPGTRLTVL.

The chain employs TRBV5-1 and TRBJ2-3; D is ambiguous. The V end was cut by 0 bases, the J end by 2 bases, with 13 bases between. The CDR3 has 16 residues. Germline CDR1 reads SGHRS; CDR2 reads YFSETQ. In nucleotides, the CDR3 is TGCGCCAGCAGCTTGGCGGTAGATGGAGTCACAGATACGCAGTATTTT. Amino acids: CASSLAVDGVTDTQYF.

The chain links TRBV5-1 to TRBJ1-5; possibly TRBD1 for D (6 bases). The CDR3 extends over 14 amino acids. Trimming left V 0 bases short and J 5 bases short, with 9 bases between. Germline V gene sequence: CDR1 SGHRS, CDR2 YFSETQ. CDR3 amino acids: CASSLDRVDQPQHF. Here the CDR3 DNA reads TGCGCCAGCAGCTTGGACAGGGTGGATCAGCCCCAGCATTTT.

This clone was seen more than once but under ten times. This chain joins TRBV27 and TRBJ2-7; 7 nucleotides agree with TRBD1. CDR1 and CDR2 (germline): MNHEY, SMNVEV (reference sequence). The CDR3 length is 12 residues. The trim removed 6 bases at V and 3 bases at J, leaving 2 bases unmatched. CDR3 loop: CASSHRGYEQYF. The CDR3 coding sequence is TGTGCCAGCAGCCACAGGGGCTACGAGCAGTACTTC.

V is TRBV7-2 and J is TRBJ1-1, with D perhaps TRBD1 (5 bases). Looked up from germline, CDR1 is SGHTA and CDR2 is FQGNSA. CDR3 length: 15 residues. V lost 5 bases and J 4 bases, leaving 17 bases between the germline ends. CDR3 sequence (DNA): TGTGCCAGCAGCCAAAATGGGGGGTGGATCACTGAAGCTTTCTTT. Amino acids: CASSQNGGWITEAFF.